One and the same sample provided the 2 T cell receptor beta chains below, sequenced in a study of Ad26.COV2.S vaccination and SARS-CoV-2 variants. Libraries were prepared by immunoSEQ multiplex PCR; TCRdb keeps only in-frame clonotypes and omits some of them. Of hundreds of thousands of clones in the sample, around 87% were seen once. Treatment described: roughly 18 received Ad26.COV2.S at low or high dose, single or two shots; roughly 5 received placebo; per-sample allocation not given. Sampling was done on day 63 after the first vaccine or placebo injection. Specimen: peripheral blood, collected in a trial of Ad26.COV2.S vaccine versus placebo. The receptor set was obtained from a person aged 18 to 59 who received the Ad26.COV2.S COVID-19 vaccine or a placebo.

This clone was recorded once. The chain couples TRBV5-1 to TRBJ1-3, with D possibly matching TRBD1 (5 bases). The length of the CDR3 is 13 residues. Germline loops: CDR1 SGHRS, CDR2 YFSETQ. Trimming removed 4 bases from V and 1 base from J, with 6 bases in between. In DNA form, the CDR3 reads TGCGCCAGCAGCGAGGGGTCTGGAAACACCATATATTTT. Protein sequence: CASSEGSGNTIYF.

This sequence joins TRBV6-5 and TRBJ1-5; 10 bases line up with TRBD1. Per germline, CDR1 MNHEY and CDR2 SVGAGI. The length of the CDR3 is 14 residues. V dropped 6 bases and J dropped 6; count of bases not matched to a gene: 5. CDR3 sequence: CASRGQGKVQPQHF. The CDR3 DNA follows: TGTGCCAGCAGGGGACAGGGGAAAGTTCAGCCCCAGCATTTT.